Sequencing of this T cell receptor beta chain was carried out in a study of human T cells and chemical hapten exposure. For the study at large: Each week of the roughly 24-week study, patients had diphenylcyclopropenone applied to the scalp. Points from the study as a whole: No alteration of TCRs above 1 in 1000 frequency was seen with DPC sensitization.

TCRdb called the RACE reads again in MiXCR, with one record for every CDR3 protein. The repertoire holds 80,000 to 95,000 distinct CDR3 sequences, with 9.5% to 12% as singletons. Concerning this clonotype itself: Its antigen is unknown.

This CDR3 has 16 amino acids. The V gene's germline CDR1 is SGDLS and CDR2 YYNGEE. With 3 bases clipped from V and 0 bases from J, the junction kept 3 bases outside the gene matches. Time point: patch test 2, 6 weeks after DPC sensitization. As to treatment: therapeutic diphenylcyclopropenone sensitization with weekly scalp DPC. The sequencing used whole blood, collected in connection with sensitization to the hapten diphenylcyclopropenone (DPC). V gene TRBV9 combines with J gene TRBJ2-2; 9 bases agree with TRBD1. This sequence originates from a man aged 35 to 55 with alopecia areata. Some clones in this sample may be carry-over from other donors' samples. This CDR3 is CASSGGQGSNTGELFF. The CDR3 DNA is TGTGCCAGCAGCGGGGGACAGGGTTCGAACACCGGGGAGCTGTTTTTT.